This T cell receptor beta chain was documented in a study of Graves' ophthalmopathy and Graves' hyperthyroidism. Hyperthyroidism is called stable when no ophthalmopathy develops within 18 months of follow-up. This clonotype has a count of ten or more. The CDR3 has 14 amino acids. The germline gives CDR1 DFQATT, CDR2 SNEGSKA (reference sequence). With 0 bases removed from V and 4 bases from J, the gap between germline ends came to 13 bases. From RNA, the CDR3 regions of TCR beta chains were amplified and sequenced. After a first-round RT-PCR with HTBI primers, a second-round multiplex PCR was run. TCRdb recomputed calls from the multiplex PCR reads with MiXCR, one row per CDR3 protein. The sample includes about 390,000 distinct CDR3 sequences, approximately 18% of them seen just once.

V is TRBV20-1 and J is TRBJ2-7, with D possibly matching TRBD1 (5 bases). The TCR originated in an adult woman with stable Graves' hyperthyroidism. Sequenced material: peripheral blood. CDR3 bases: TGCAGTGCTAGAGATGAAGACAGCGATTACGAGCAGTACTTC. It translates to CSARDEDSDYEQYF.